These 18 T cell receptor beta chains were all obtained from the same sample, sequenced in a study of CD8 T cells in Susac syndrome. When the RNA was reverse transcribed, random hexamers were used with an input of roughly 0.45 to 1 ug. TCRdb reanalysed the immunoSEQ multiplex PCR reads using MiXCR and keeps one entry per CDR3 protein. The sample lists fewer than 200,000 distinct CDR3 sequences, 90% to 95% seen once, with 0.1% in the top ten. Sequencing was carried out using CD4+ T cells from PBMCs. The receptors originated from a human donor in good health.

This clonotype was seen only once. This rearrangement joins TRBV13 to TRBJ1-2; no definite D call. The CDR3 has 16 amino acids. The germline CDR1 and CDR2 sequences are PRHDT and FYEKMQ (reference sequence). Trimming removed 5 bases from V and 5 bases from J, with 21 bases in between. The CDR3 here is CASSPSGSGYRYGYTF. Here the CDR3 DNA reads TGTGCCAGCAGCCCATCGGGCTCCGGGTACCGGTATGGCTACACCTTC.

The chain is built from TRBV6-1 and TRBJ2-3, with a tentative D call TRBD2 (7 bases). The germline V gene encodes CDR1 MNHNS and CDR2 SASEGT. V lost 11 bases and J 0 bases, leaving 15 bases between the germline ends. This CDR3 contains 14 residues. For the CDR3, the DNA is TGTGCCTGCAACCCGGGGGGCAGCACAGATACGCAGTATTTT. Residues: CACNPGGSTDTQYF.

The chain has TRBV24-1 and TRBJ2-2; D is unclear. CDR3 size: 14 residues. V lost 6 bases and J 1 base, leaving 8 bases between the germline ends. CDR1 KGHDR and CDR2 SFDVKD come from the germline V gene. The CDR3 protein is CATSPPKNTGELFF. The CDR3 nucleotides are TGTGCCACCAGTCCCCCCAAGAACACCGGGGAGCTGTTTTTT.

The V call is TRBV6-4, the J call TRBJ2-1; 11 bases are a match to TRBD2. V lost 6 bases and J lost 10; bases outside the gene matches: 5. From germline, CDR1 is MRHNA and CDR2 SNTAGT. This CDR3 has 13 amino acids. The CDR3 region has the DNA TGTGCCAGCAGCCGTAGCGGGGGGGCGGAGCAGTTCTTC. Residues: CASSRSGGAEQFF.

The CDR3 DNA reads as TGTGCCAGCAGTTTAGTTAGCGTGGGCACCGGGGAGCTGTTTTTT. Translating it yields CASSLVSVGTGELFF. The V gene is TRBV12-3 or TRBV12-4, the J gene TRBJ2-2, with a possible D match to TRBD2 (5 bases). CDR3 length equals 15 residues. The V end was cut by 1 base, the J end by 4 bases, with 10 bases between.

Points on this clonotype: At one boundary the junction diverges from the germline segment, which might be a read error. This rearrangement joins TRBV6-5 to TRBJ2-2, with 7 nucleotides matching TRBD2. The CDR3 is 15 residues long. Germline CDR1 and CDR2: MNHEY and SVGAGI. CDR3 DNA: TGTGCCACCAGTTACGGGAGGACGAACACCGGGGAGCTGTTTTTT. Encoded protein: CATSYGRTNTGELFF.

The V call is TRBV29-1, the J call TRBJ2-4; tentatively, D is TRBD1 or TRBD2 (6 bases each). Germline loops: CDR1 SQVTM, CDR2 ANQGSEA. The CDR3 spans 14 residues. Trimming cost V 7 bases and J 3 bases, with 16 bases left between them. CDR3 sequence: CSAQRRGNKNIQYF. Written as DNA, the CDR3 is TGCAGCGCCCAGAGGAGGGGGAACAAAAACATTCAGTACTTC.

The chain employs TRBV3-1 and TRBJ2-7; 7 bases match TRBD1. The CDR3 covers 12 residues. After removal of 9 bases from V and 3 bases from J, the junction contained 5 bases not matched to a gene. The germline V gene encodes CDR1 LGHDT and CDR2 YNNKEL (reference sequence). The CDR3 DNA reads as TGTGCCAGGGAGGCAGGGGGCTACGAGCAGTACGTC. Translating gives CAREAGGYEQYV.

The chain employs TRBV14 and TRBJ2-5; D ambiguous. CDR1 and CDR2 (germline): SGHDN, FVKESK. V lost 5 bases, J lost 5 bases, and 9 bases lay in between. The CDR3 spans 12 residues. CDR3 in DNA: TGTGCCAGCAGCAAAATAAGGGAGACCCAGTACTTC. Translation: CASSKIRETQYF.

The chain is built from TRBV5-1 and TRBJ1-2; 8 positions match TRBD1. J was trimmed by 2 bases and V by 0 bases; bases with no gene match: 3. CDR1 SGHRS and CDR2 YFSETQ come from the germline V gene. The CDR3 contains 15 residues. The CDR3 sequence is CASSLAGTGNYGYTF. The CDR3 DNA reads TGCGCCAGCAGCTTGGCCGGGACAGGCAACTATGGCTACACCTTC.

This chain joins TRBV6-6 and TRBJ2-5; perhaps TRBD2 as D (5 bases). The CDR3 runs to 15 residues. Trimming stripped 5 bases from V and 1 base from J, with 14 bases between. CDR1 MNHNY and CDR2 SVGAGI come from the germline V gene (reference sequence). This CDR3 reads CASSRRTGPQETQYF. CDR3 nucleotides: TGTGCCAGCAGTCGGCGGACTGGCCCCCAAGAGACCCAGTACTTC.

CDR3 in amino acids: CASSLYYEQYV. CDR3 DNA sequence: TGTGCCAGCAGTTTATACTACGAGCAGTACGTC. This chain joins TRBV27 and TRBJ2-7, with unresolved D. The CDR3 contains 11 residues. Germline values: CDR1 MNHEY, CDR2 SMNVEV (reference sequence). V lost 1 base, J lost 3 bases, and 1 base lay in between.

This chain joins TRBV19 and TRBJ1-1; D is uncertain. Trimming removed 7 bases from V and 1 base from J, with 10 bases in between. The CDR3 runs 13 residues. Germline CDR1 LNHDA, CDR2 SQIVND (reference sequence). The DNA for the CDR3 is TGTGCCAGTATGCGGCTTCCGAACACTGAAGCTTTCTTT. Translated: CASMRLPNTEAFF.

This rearrangement joins TRBV24-1 to TRBJ1-2, with D maybe TRBD1 (6 bases). The CDR3 contains 14 residues. V was trimmed by 3 bases and J by 3 bases, leaving 10 bases between them. CDR1 is KGHDR and CDR2 is SFDVKD in the germline V gene. This CDR3 reads CATSDATGDYGYTF. As DNA, the CDR3 is TGTGCCACCAGTGATGCGACAGGAGACTATGGCTACACCTTC.

The chain has TRBV12-3 or TRBV12-4 and TRBJ1-6; D is unresolved. This CDR3 has 13 residues. Trimming shortened V by 1 base and J by 12 bases, and 10 bases separated the two germline ends. CDR3 DNA: TGTGCCAGCAGTTTAGGCCTTCCAAAACCCCTCCACTTT. Amino acid sequence: CASSLGLPKPLHF.

The chain uses TRBV12-3 or TRBV12-4 and TRBJ1-6; 12 nucleotides align to TRBD1. Trimming at V came to 6 bases and at J to 7 bases, leaving 1 base not matched to a gene. The CDR3 has 14 residues. CDR3 protein: CASRGQGANSPLHF. The CDR3 nucleotides are TGTGCCAGCAGGGGACAGGGGGCCAATTCACCCCTCCACTTT.

The chain couples TRBV4-1 to TRBJ1-3; the D gene is possibly TRBD1 (6 bases). The V gene lost 4 bases and the J gene lost 0 bases, with 13 bases spanning the gap. This CDR3 is built from 16 residues. Germline lookup yields CDR1 MGHRA and CDR2 YSYEKL. The CDR3 loop is CASSPRQARSGNTIYF. DNA of the CDR3: TGCGCCAGCAGCCCCAGACAGGCACGCTCTGGAAACACCATATATTTT.

The chain carries TRBV29-1 and TRBJ2-7, with unresolved D. The germline CDR1 and CDR2 sequences are SQVTM and ANQGSEA. The CDR3 contains 11 residues. Trimming took 3 bases from V and 1 from J, leaving 4 bases between them. CDR3 loop: CSVESSYEQYF. The DNA for the CDR3 is TGCAGCGTTGAGAGTTCCTACGAGCAGTACTTC.